The entry below gives a single T cell receptor (beta chain) sequence along with its context. This sample was taken from a study of shared clonotypes between healthy human individuals. V dropped 5 bases and J dropped 1; count of bases not matched to a gene: 4. Germline lookup yields CDR1 SGHTA and CDR2 FQGTGA. The CDR3 spans 17 residues. Profiled with immunoSEQ multiplex PCR; TCRdb holds only in-frame clones, not every one. The sample includes 2 million to 2.5 million clones, 90% to 95% of them seen just once. Input material: naive CD4+ T cells from PBMCs. As for subset: CD45RA+ positively selected. V usage is TRBV7-3 and J usage is TRBJ2-3; 15 bases fit TRBD2. This receptor was obtained from a man aged 18 to 35 in good health. Some clones in this sample may be carry-over from other donors' samples. The CDR3 reads CASSKGLAGGGTDTQYF. In DNA, the CDR3 is TGTGCCAGCAGCAAGGGACTAGCGGGAGGCGGCACAGATACGCAGTATTTT.